This T cell receptor beta chain came from a study of read filtering for tumor transcriptome and immune sequencing. General study findings and limits: Approximately 80% of IR-seq clonotypes had one read, totaling approximately 4% of reads; RNA-seq: about 70% and 40%. Correlation between methods rose after single-read clonotypes were removed. Sorted CD138-negative bone marrow cells were not purified T cells.

Germline V gene lookup returns CDR1 SNHLY and CDR2 FYNNEI. The CDR3 contains 13 residues. V was pared by 5 bases and J by 2 bases, with 10 bases between. The library was built from approximately 400 ng RNA with molecular barcoded adaptors for alpha/delta and beta/gamma chains. MiXCR, applied by TCRdb to the reads, yields one record per CDR3 protein. The sample includes some 120,000 distinct CDR3 sequences, 13% of them seen just once. This clonotype was counted at least ten times. Its antigen is not identified. This TCR was sampled from a donor aged 40 or older with multiple myeloma. The chain carries TRBV2 and TRBJ2-7; tentatively, D is TRBD1 or TRBD2 (5 bases each). The specimen was a population of CD138-negative cells sorted from bone marrow. CDR3: CASSRGLAYEQYF. In DNA, the CDR3 is TGTGCCAGCAGTCGGGGCTTAGCCTACGAGCAGTACTTC. The full variable domain, rest sourced from reference TRBV2 and TRBJ2-7, is EPEVTQTPSHQVTQMGQEVILRCVPISNHLYFYWYRQILGQKVEFLVSFYNNEISEKSEIFDDQFSVERPDGSNFTLKIRSTKLEDSAMYFCASSRGLAYEQYFGPGTRLTVT.